The clone carrying this T cell receptor beta chain was counted a single time. The repertoire was sequenced with immunoSEQ multiplex PCR; TCRdb's copy has only in-frame clones and lacks some. This repertoire shows approximately 160,000 clones, over 75% found once; its top ten account for roughly 1.1%. This sample stems from a study of blood T cell repertoires in COVID-19. The overall study: Sources were T cells, B-cell-depleted T cells, or PBMCs; the material itself was cDNA or gDNA.

Trimming cost V 6 bases and J 2 bases; bases outside gene matches: 3. Germline assignment: CDR1 SQVTM and CDR2 ANQGSEA. The CDR3 runs to 13 residues. The rearrangement links TRBV29-1 to TRBJ2-7, with 11 bases aligning to TRBD2. The receptor was isolated from a man aged 60 to 69 who had recovered from COVID-19. The specimen was peripheral blood. The CDR3, as DNA: TGCAGCGTGCTTAGCGGGGGGGCCTACGAGCAGTACTTC. Encoded protein: CSVLSGGAYEQYF.